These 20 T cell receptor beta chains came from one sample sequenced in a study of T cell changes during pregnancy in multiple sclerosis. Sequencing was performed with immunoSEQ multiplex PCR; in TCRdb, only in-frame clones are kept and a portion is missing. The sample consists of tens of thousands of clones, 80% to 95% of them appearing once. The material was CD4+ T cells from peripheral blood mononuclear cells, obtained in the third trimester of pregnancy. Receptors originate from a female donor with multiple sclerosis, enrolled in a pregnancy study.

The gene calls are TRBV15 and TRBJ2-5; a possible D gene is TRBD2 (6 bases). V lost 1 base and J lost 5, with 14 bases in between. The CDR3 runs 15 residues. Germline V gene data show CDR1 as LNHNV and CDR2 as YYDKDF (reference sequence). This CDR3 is CATSRGSGEMETQYF. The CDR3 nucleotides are TGTGCCACCAGCAGAGGGTCGGGAGAGATGGAGACCCAGTACTTC. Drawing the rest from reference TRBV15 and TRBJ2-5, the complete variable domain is DAMVIQNPRYQVTQFGKPVTLSCSQTLNHNVMYWYQQKSSQAPKLLFHYYDKDFNNEADTPDNFQSRRPNTSFCFLDIRSPGLGDTAMYLCATSRGSGEMETQYFGPGTRLLVL.

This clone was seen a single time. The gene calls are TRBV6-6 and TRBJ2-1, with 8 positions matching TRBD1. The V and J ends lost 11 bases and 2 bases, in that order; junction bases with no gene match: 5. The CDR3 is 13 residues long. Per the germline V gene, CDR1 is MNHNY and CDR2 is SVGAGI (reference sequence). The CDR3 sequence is CAGGQGPYNEQFF. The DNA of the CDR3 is TGTGCCGGAGGACAGGGTCCCTACAATGAGCAGTTCTTC.

CDR3 DNA sequence: TGTGCCAGCAGCTTAGTCGGGGGGGGCGATGGCTACACCTTC. Its protein is CASSLVGGGDGYTF. This sequence joins TRBV7-9 and TRBJ1-2; weak D call: TRBD1 (6 bases). Trimming left V 1 base short and J 6 bases short, with 12 bases between. The CDR3 spans 14 residues. CDR1 SEHNR and CDR2 FQNEAQ come from the germline V gene (reference sequence).

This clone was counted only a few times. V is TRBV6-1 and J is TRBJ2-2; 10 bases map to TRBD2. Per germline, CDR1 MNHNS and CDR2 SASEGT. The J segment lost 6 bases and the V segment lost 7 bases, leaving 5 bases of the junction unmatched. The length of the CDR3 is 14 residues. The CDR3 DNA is TGTGCCAGCAATCTAGCGGGAGTTCCCGGGGAGCTGTTTTTT. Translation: CASNLAGVPGELFF.

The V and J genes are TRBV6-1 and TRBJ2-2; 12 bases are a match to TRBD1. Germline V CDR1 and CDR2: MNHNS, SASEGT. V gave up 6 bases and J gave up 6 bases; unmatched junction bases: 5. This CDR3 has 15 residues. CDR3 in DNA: TGTGCCAGCAGAGGGGACAGGGGGCTTTCCGGGGAGCTGTTTTTT. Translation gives CASRGDRGLSGELFF.

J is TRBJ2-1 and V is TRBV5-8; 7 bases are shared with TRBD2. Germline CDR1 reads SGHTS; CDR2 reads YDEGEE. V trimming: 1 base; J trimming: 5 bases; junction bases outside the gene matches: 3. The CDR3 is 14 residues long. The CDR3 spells CASSLTLADNEQFF. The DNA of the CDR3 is TGTGCCAGCAGCTTGACCCTAGCGGACAATGAGCAGTTCTTC.

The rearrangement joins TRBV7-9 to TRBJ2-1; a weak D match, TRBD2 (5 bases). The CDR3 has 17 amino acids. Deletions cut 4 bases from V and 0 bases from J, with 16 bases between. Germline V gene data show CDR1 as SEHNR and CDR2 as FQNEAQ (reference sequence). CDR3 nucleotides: TGTGCCAGCAGCTCCCCCGCTCAAGGGAGCTCCTACAATGAGCAGTTCTTC. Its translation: CASSSPAQGSSYNEQFF.

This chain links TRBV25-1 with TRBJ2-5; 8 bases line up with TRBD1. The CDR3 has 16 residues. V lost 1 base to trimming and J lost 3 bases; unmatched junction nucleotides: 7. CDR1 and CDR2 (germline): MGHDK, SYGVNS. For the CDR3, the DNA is TGTGCCAGCAGTGAATCTGACAGGGGACCGAAAGAGACCCAGTACTTC. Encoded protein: CASSESDRGPKETQYF.

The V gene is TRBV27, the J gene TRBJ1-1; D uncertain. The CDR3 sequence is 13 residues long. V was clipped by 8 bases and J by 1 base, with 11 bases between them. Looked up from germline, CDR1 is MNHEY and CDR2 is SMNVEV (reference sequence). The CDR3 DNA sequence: TGTGCCAGCTCCGCGGCTTCGAACACTGAAGCTTTCTTT. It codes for CASSAASNTEAFF.

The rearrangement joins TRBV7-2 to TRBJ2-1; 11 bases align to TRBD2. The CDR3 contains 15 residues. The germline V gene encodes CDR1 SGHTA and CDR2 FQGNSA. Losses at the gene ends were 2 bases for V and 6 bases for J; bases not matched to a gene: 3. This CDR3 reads CASSLLGTSGNEQFF. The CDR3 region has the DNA TGTGCCAGCAGCTTACTCGGGACTAGCGGCAATGAGCAGTTCTTC.

DNA for the CDR3: TGTGCCAGCAGCTTAACTACGGCCGGTTTTAGCTCCTACGAGCAGTACTTC. The encoded protein is CASSLTTAGFSSYEQYF. The rearrangement uses TRBV7-8 and TRBJ2-7; D uncertain. V dropped 2 bases and J dropped 0 bases, with 17 bases sitting between them. This CDR3 contains 17 residues. Germline V gene sequence: CDR1 SGHVS, CDR2 FQNEAQ.

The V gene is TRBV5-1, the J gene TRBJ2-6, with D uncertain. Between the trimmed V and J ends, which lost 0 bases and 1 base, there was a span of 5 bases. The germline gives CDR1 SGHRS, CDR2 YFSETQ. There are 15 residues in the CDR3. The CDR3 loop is CASSLGLSGANVLTF. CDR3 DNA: TGCGCCAGCAGCTTGGGGCTTTCTGGGGCCAACGTCCTGACTTTC.

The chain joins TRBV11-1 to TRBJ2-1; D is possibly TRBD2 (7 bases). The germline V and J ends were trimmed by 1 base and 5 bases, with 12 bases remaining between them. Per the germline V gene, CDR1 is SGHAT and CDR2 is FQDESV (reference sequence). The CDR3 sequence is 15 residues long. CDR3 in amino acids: CASSLGRGPDNEQFF. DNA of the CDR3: TGTGCCAGCAGCTTAGGGCGGGGGCCGGACAATGAGCAGTTCTTC.

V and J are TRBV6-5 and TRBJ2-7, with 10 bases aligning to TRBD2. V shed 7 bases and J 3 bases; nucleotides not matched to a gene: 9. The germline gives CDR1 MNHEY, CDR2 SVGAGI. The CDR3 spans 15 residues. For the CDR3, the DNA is TGTGCCAGCACGAAAGGACTAGCGGATAGCTACGAGCAGTACTTC. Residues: CASTKGLADSYEQYF.

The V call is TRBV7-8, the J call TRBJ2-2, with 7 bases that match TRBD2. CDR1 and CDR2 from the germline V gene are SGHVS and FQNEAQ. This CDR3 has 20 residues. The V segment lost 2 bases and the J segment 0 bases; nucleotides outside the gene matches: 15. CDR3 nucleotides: TGTGCCAGCAGCTTAACGGGGAGGGAGAGATACCAATCGAACACCGGGGAGCTGTTTTTT. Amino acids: CASSLTGRERYQSNTGELFF.

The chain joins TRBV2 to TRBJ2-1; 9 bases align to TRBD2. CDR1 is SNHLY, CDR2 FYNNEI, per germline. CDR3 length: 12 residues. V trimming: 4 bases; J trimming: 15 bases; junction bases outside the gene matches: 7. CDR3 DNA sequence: TGTGCCAGCAGTGTAGCGGGAGTGGTTGCGTTCTTC. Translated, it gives CASSVAGVVAFF.

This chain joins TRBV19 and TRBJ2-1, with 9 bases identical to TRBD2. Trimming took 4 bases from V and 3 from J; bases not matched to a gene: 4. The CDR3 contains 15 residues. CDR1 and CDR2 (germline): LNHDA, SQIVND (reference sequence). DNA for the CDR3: TGTGCCAGTAGTAAATTAGCGGGAGTCTACAATGAGCAGTTCTTC. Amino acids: CASSKLAGVYNEQFF.

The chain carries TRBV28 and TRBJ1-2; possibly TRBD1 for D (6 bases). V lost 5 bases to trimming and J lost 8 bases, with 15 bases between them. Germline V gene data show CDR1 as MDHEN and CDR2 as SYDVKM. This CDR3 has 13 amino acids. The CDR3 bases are TGTGCCAGCAGTCCAGGGGACGGTGACGGCTACACCTTC. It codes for CASSPGDGDGYTF.

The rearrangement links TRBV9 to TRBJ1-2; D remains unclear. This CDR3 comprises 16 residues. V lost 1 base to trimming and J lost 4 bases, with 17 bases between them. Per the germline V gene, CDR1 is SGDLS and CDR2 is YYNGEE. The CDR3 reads CASSVYDAAGGYGYTF. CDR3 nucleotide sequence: TGTGCCAGCAGCGTATATGACGCCGCTGGCGGCTATGGCTACACCTTC.

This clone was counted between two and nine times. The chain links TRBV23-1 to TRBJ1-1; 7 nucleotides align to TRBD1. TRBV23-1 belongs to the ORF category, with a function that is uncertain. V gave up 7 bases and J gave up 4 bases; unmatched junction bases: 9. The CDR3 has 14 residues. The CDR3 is CASNNDRVCTEAFF. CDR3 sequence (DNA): TGCGCCAGCAATAACGACAGGGTCTGCACTGAAGCTTTCTTT.